The next 14 T cell receptor beta chains were all read from a single sample in a study of blood T cell repertoires in COVID-19. Sequenced by immunoSEQ multiplex PCR; TCRdb stores in-frame clones only, minus some. Among about 64,000 clones listed, roughly 91% were seen once. The sample taken for sequencing was peripheral blood. The origin of the receptors is a human donor in a cohort sampled during active COVID-19.

V usage is TRBV7-6 and J usage is TRBJ2-2; D is perhaps TRBD2 (5 bases). This CDR3 is built from 14 residues. Trimming removed 2 bases from V and 7 bases from J, with 11 bases in between. The V gene's germline CDR1 is SGHVS and CDR2 FNYEAQ. In nucleotides, the CDR3 is TGTGCCAGCAGCTTATTGGATCGGGGCGGGGAGCTGTTTTTT. As protein: CASSLLDRGGELFF.

The DNA for the CDR3 is TGTGCCAGCAGCCCCCGGGACAGCGTCTTAACCGGGGAGCTGTTTTTT. This translates into CASSPRDSVLTGELFF. The chain has TRBV3-1 (or the pseudogene TRBV3-2) and TRBJ2-2, with 7 bases matching TRBD1. Looked up from germline, CDR1 is LGHDT and CDR2 is YNNKEL (reference sequence). The CDR3 contains 16 residues. The V segment lost 4 bases and the J segment 5 bases; nucleotides outside the gene matches: 10.

The V and J genes are TRBV7-3 and TRBJ1-2; 7 bases match TRBD1. The CDR3 has 14 residues. J gave up 6 bases and V 4 bases, and 8 bases lay outside the gene matches. Germline-derived CDR1 and CDR2 are SGHTA and FQGTGA. The CDR3, as DNA: TGTGCCAGCAGCTATTCACAGGGGAGTGATGGCTACACCTTC. Protein product: CASSYSQGSDGYTF.

This clone has only one observation. J is TRBJ2-6 and V is TRBV18, with D unresolved. The germline gives CDR1 KGHSH, CDR2 LQKENI. The CDR3 totals 15 residues. The germline V and J ends were trimmed by 3 bases and 0 bases, with 6 bases remaining between them. In DNA form, the CDR3 reads TGTGCCAGCTCACCGACTCACTCTGGGGCCAACGTCCTGACTTTC. Translation: CASSPTHSGANVLTF.

In DNA form, the CDR3 reads TGTGCCAGCAGCGCACAGGGCCCCCTTGTAAAACTGTTTTTT. Its translation is CASSAQGPLVKLFF. The chain recombines TRBV2 with TRBJ1-4; possibly TRBD1 for D (6 bases). CDR3 size: 14 residues. CDR1 and CDR2 (germline): SNHLY, FYNNEI. The germline V and J ends were trimmed by 6 bases and 10 bases, with 18 bases remaining between them.

In nucleotides, the CDR3 is TGTGCCAGCAGCTTAAGGACAGGGGGCGCAACGGATACGCAGTATTTT. Its protein is CASSLRTGGATDTQYF. V and J are TRBV11-2 and TRBJ2-3, with 11 positions matching TRBD1. The V gene's germline CDR1 is SGHAT and CDR2 FQNNGV. This CDR3 has 16 residues. J was trimmed by 6 bases and V by 2 bases; bases with no gene match: 7.

The CDR3 sequence is CASSLDDRTNEKLFF. CDR3 in DNA: TGTGCCAGCAGCTTAGACGACAGAACTAATGAAAAACTGTTTTTT. V usage is TRBV7-8 and J usage is TRBJ1-4, with a weak D call TRBD1 (5 bases). CDR3 length: 15 amino acids. Looked up from germline, CDR1 is SGHVS and CDR2 is FQNEAQ. Trimming pared 1 base from V and 1 base from J, leaving 7 bases between. Complete variable domain (other parts from reference TRBV7-8 and TRBJ1-4): GAGVSQSPRYKVAKRGQDVALRCDPISGHVSLFWYQQALGQGPEFLTYFQNEAQLDKSGLPSDRFFAERPEGSVSTLKIQRTQQEDSAVYLCASSLDDRTNEKLFFGSGTQLSVL.

The chain carries TRBV27 and TRBJ1-2, with D perhaps TRBD1 (5 bases). V lost 0 bases and J 4 bases, leaving 9 bases between the germline ends. The CDR3 is 14 residues long. CDR1 and CDR2 from the germline V gene are MNHEY and SMNVEV (reference sequence). CDR3 region: CASSLSGQGYGYTF. In nucleotides, the CDR3 is TGTGCCAGCAGTTTATCGGGCCAGGGCTATGGCTACACCTTC.

The rearrangement uses TRBV6-2 or TRBV6-3 and TRBJ1-1, with D possibly being TRBD1 (6 bases). The germline V and J ends were trimmed by 0 bases and 10 bases, with 9 bases remaining between them. In germline, CDR1 is MNHEY, CDR2 SVGEGT. There are 12 residues in the CDR3. The CDR3 DNA is TGTGCCAGCAGTTACTCGGCAGGGGTAGCTTTCTTT. It specifies CASSYSAGVAFF.

The genes are TRBV13 and TRBJ2-1; 14 positions agree with TRBD2. Trimming removed 5 bases from V and 2 bases from J; junction bases left unmatched: 8. The CDR3 contains 18 residues. Germline V gives CDR1 PRHDT, CDR2 FYEKMQ (reference sequence). CDR3 sequence: CASSHPGTSGRPYNEQFF. The CDR3 DNA is TGTGCCAGCAGCCACCCCGGGACTAGCGGGAGACCCTACAATGAGCAGTTCTTC. The full variable domain, rest sourced from reference TRBV13 and TRBJ2-1, is AAGVIQSPRHLIKEKRETATLKCYPIPRHDTVYWYQQGPGQDPQFLISFYEKMQSDKGSIPDRFSAQQFSDYHSELNMSSLELGDSALYFCASSHPGTSGRPYNEQFFGPGTRLTVL.

The V gene is TRBV18, the J gene TRBJ1-4; possibly TRBD1 for D (6 bases). Trimming took off 8 bases at V and 4 bases at J, with 14 bases between the two ends. From germline, CDR1 is KGHSH and CDR2 LQKENI. The CDR3 contains 14 residues. CDR3 sequence: CASTDSGVNEKLFF. The CDR3 DNA sequence: TGTGCCAGCACGGATTCAGGGGTTAATGAAAAACTGTTTTTT.

The chain couples TRBV28 to TRBJ1-1, with a possible D match to TRBD1 (5 bases). The V gene lost 7 bases and the J gene lost 11 bases, with 17 bases spanning the gap. CDR1 is MDHEN and CDR2 is SYDVKM in the germline V gene. The CDR3 runs to 12 residues. DNA for the CDR3: TGTGCCAGCACCTCCGTGGGGACTCGGGCTTTCTTT. Residues: CASTSVGTRAFF. Drawing the rest from reference TRBV28 and TRBJ1-1, the complete variable domain is DVKVTQSSRYLVKRTGEKVFLECVQDMDHENMFWYRQDPGLGLRLIYFSYDVKMKEKGDIPEGYSVSREKKERFSLILESASTNQTSMYLCASTSVGTRAFFGQGTRLTVV.

The genes are TRBV7-9 and TRBJ1-4; 10 bases are shared with TRBD1. CDR3 size: 14 residues. Germline V gene lookup returns CDR1 SEHNR and CDR2 FQNEAQ (reference sequence). V lost 5 bases and J lost 5; bases outside the gene matches: 2. The CDR3, as DNA: TGTGCCAGCAGCCCGGGACAGGGGAATGAAAAACTGTTTTTT. It specifies CASSPGQGNEKLFF.

The genes are TRBV19 and TRBJ1-6; D is perhaps TRBD1 (5 bases). Trimming stripped 2 bases from V and 7 bases from J, with 15 bases between. The CDR3 spans 16 residues. The germline CDR1 and CDR2 sequences are LNHDA and SQIVND (reference sequence). This CDR3 reads CASSINTARVNSPLHF. The CDR3 nucleotides are TGTGCCAGTAGTATAAATACGGCCAGGGTGAATTCACCCCTCCACTTT.